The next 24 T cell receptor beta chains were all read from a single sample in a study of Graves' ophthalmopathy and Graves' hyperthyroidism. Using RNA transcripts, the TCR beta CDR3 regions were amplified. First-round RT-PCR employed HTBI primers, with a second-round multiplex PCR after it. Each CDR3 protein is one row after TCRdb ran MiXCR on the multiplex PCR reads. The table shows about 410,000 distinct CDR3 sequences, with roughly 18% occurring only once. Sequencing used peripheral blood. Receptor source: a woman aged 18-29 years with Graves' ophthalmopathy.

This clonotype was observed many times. The CDR3 DNA reads TGTGCCAGCAGGCCCGGGACTAGGGGCGAGCAGTACTTC. This codes for CASRPGTRGEQYF. The chain links TRBV11-1 to TRBJ2-7; TRBD2 matches at 8 bases. The CDR3 sequence is 13 residues long. The germline V gene encodes CDR1 SGHAT and CDR2 FQDESV (reference sequence). The trim removed 6 bases at V and 6 bases at J, leaving 7 bases unmatched.

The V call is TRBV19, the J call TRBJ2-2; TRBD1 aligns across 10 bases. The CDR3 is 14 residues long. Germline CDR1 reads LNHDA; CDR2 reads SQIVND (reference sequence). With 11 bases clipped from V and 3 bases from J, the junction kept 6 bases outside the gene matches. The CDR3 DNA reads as TGTGCCTGCCTCGGGACAGGGGACACCGGGGAGCTGTTTTTT. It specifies CACLGTGDTGELFF.

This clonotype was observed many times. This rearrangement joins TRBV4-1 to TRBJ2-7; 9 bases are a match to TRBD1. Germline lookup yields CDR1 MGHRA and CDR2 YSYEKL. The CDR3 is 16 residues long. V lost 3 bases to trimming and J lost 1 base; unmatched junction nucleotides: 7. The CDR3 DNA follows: TGCGCCAGCAGCCAGAGAACAGGGGGCTATTCCTACGAGCAGTACTTC. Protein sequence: CASSQRTGGYSYEQYF.

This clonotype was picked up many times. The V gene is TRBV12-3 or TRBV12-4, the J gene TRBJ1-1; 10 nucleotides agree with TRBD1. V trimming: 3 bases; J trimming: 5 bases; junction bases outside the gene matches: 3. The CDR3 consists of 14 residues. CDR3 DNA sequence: TGTGCCAGCAGTTTGACAGGGGGCCTGACTGAAGCTTTCTTT. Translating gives CASSLTGGLTEAFF.

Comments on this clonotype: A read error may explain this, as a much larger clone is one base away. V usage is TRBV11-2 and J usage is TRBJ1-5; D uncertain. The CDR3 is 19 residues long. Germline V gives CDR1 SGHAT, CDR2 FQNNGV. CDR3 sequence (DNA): TGTGTCAGCAGCTCCATGAATAACAGATCCTTTAAAAGCAATCAGCCCCAGCATTTT. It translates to CVSSSMNNRSFKSNQPQHF.

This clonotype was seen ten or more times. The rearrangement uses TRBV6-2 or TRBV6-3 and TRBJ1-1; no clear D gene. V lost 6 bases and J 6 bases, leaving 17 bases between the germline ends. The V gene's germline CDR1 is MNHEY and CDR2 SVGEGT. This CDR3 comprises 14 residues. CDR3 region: CASRTRNESPEAFF. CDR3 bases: TGTGCCAGCAGAACCCGAAACGAGTCTCCTGAAGCTTTCTTT.

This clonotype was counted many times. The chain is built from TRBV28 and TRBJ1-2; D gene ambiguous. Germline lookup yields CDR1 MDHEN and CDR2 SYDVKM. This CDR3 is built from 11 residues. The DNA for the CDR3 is TGTGTCGTGGACGCTAACTATGGCTACACCTTC. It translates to CVVDANYGYTF.

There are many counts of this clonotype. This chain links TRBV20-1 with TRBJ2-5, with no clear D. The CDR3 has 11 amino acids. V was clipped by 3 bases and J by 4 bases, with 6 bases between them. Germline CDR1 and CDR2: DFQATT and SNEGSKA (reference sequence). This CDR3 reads CSASWRETQYF. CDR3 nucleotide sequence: TGCAGTGCTAGTTGGAGAGAGACCCAGTACTTC.

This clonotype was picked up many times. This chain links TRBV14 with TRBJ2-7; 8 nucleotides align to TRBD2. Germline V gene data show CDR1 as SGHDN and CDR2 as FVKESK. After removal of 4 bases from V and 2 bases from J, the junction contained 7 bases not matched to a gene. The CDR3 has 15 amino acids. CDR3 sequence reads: CASSPTGGAAYEQYF. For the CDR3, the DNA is TGTGCCAGCAGCCCAACGGGAGGGGCCGCCTACGAGCAGTACTTC.

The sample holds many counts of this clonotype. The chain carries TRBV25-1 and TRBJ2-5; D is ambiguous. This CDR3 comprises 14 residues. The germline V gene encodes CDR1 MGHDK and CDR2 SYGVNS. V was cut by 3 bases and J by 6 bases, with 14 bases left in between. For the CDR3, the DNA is TGTGCCAGCAGTGATCAGGAAGGCAAAAAGACCCAGTACTTC. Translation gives CASSDQEGKKTQYF.

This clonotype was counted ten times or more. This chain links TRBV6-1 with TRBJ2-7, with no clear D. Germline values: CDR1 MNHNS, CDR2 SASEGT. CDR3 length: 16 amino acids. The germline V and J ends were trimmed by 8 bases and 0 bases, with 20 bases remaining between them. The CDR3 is CASVPQTQPFSYEQYF. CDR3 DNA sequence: TGTGCCAGCGTGCCACAGACACAGCCGTTCTCCTACGAGCAGTACTTC.

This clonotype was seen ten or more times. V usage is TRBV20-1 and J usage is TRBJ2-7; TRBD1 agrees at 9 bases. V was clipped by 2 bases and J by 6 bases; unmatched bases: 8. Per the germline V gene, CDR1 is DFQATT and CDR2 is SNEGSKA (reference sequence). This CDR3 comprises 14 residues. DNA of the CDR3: TGCAGTGCTAGACCTCCGGGACAGGGACTCGAGCAGTACTTC. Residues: CSARPPGQGLEQYF.

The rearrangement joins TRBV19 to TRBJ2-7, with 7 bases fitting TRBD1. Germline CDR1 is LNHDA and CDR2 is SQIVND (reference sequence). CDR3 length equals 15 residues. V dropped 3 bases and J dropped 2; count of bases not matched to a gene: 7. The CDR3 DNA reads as TGTGCCAGTAGTATTTCCGGGACAGCTCCCTACGAGCAGTACTTC. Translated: CASSISGTAPYEQYF.

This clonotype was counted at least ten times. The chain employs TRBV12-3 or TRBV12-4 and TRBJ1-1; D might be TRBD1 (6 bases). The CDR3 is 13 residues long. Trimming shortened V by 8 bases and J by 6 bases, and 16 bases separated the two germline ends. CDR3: CASLEGGKAEAFF. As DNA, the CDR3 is TGTGCCAGCCTAGAGGGGGGGAAGGCTGAAGCTTTCTTT.

The CDR3 region has the DNA TGCGCCAGCAGCCAAGCCTGGGGGGCTTTGGGCACCGGGGAGCTGTTTTTT. This codes for CASSQAWGALGTGELFF. This chain joins TRBV4-1 and TRBJ2-2, with D perhaps being TRBD1 or TRBD2 (6 bases each). The CDR3 sequence is 17 residues long. Trimming pared 1 base from V and 4 bases from J, leaving 16 bases between. CDR1 is MGHRA, CDR2 YSYEKL, per germline.

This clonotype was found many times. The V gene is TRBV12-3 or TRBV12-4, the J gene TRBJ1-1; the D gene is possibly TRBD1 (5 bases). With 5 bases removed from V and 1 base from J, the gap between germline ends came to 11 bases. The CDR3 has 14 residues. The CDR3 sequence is CASSIRDGNTEAFF. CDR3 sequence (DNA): TGTGCCAGCAGTATCCGGGACGGGAACACTGAAGCTTTCTTT.

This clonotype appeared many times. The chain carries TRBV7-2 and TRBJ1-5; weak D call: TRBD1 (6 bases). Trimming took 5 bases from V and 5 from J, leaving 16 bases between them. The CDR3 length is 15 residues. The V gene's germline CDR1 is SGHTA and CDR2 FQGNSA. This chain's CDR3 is CASSRQVGQYQPQHF. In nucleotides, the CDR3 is TGTGCCAGCAGCCGACAGGTTGGACAGTATCAGCCCCAGCATTTT.

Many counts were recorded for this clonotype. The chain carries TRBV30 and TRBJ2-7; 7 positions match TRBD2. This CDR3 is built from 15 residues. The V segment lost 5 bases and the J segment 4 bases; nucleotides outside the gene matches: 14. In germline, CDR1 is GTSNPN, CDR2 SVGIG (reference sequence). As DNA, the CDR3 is TGTGCCTGGGGACCTCTGGCGGGAGTCGAGTACGAGCAGTACTTC. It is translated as CAWGPLAGVEYEQYF.

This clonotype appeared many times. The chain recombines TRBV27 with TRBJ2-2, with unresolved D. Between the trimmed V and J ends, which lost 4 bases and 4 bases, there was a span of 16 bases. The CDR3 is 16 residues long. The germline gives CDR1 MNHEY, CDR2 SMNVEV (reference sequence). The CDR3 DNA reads TGTGCCAGCAGTTCCGAAGGCTGGCGATCCACCGGGGAGCTGTTTTTT. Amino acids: CASSSEGWRSTGELFF.

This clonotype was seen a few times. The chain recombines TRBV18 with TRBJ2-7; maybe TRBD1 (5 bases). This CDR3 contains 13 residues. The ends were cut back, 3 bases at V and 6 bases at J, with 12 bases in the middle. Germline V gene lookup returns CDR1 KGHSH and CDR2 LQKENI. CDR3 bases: TGTGCCAGCTCACCGGGGCCCCGGTCCGAGCAGTACTTC. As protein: CASSPGPRSEQYF.

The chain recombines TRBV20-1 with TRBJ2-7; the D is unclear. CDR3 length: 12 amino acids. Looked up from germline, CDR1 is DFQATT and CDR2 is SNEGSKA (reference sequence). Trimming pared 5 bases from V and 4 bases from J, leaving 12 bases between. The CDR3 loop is CSAPRNSYEQYF. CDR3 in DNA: TGCAGTGCTCCGCGGAATTCGTACGAGCAGTACTTC.

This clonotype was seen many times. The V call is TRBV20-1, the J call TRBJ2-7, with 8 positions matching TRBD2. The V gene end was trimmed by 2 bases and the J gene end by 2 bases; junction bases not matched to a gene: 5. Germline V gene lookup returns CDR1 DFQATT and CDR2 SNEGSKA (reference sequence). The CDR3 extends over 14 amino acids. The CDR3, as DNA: TGCAGTGCTAGACCGGCGGGAGGTACCTACGAGCAGTACTTC. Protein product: CSARPAGGTYEQYF.

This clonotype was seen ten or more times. CDR3 region: CASSVGTSGISSYEQYF. CDR3 sequence (DNA): TGTGCCAGCAGCGTGGGGACTAGCGGGATTAGCTCCTACGAGCAGTACTTC. This sequence joins TRBV11-2 and TRBJ2-7; 13 positions match TRBD2. The germline CDR1 and CDR2 sequences are SGHAT and FQNNGV. V shed 5 bases and J 0 bases; nucleotides not matched to a gene: 7. This CDR3 comprises 17 residues.

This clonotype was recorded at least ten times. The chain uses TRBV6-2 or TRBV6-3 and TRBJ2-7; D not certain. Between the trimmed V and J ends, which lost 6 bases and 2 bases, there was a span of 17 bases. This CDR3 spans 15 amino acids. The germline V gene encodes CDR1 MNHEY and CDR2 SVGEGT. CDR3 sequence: CASSNGPLRTYEQYF. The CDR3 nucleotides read TGTGCCAGCAGCAACGGGCCCCTCAGGACCTACGAGCAGTACTTC.